This TCR beta chain was recorded in a study of blood T cell repertoires in COVID-19. Of note for this clone: Its ends do not fully match the called genes, so a read error is possible.

Libraries were prepared by immunoSEQ multiplex PCR; TCRdb keeps only in-frame clonotypes and omits some of them. The sample lists approximately 210,000 clones, 80% occurring once. This clonotype was obtained from a man aged 25-45 years with acute COVID-19. The sample was PBMCs or T cells enriched from blood (not recorded which).

The CDR3 sequence is CASSVARTSIDTQYF. In DNA, the CDR3 is TGTGCCAGCAGCGTAGCCCGGACTAGCATAGATACGCAGTATTTT. V is TRBV9 and J is TRBJ2-3; 8 bases match TRBD2. CDR3 length: 15 residues. Looked up from germline, CDR1 is SGDLS and CDR2 is YYNGEE.